What follows is one T cell receptor beta chain and its context. Its target is unknown. A single base separates this from a much larger clone, so it may be a read error. This entry belongs to a study of blood T cells in healthy people across ages. V dropped 6 bases and J dropped 7 bases, with 7 bases sitting between them. The CDR3 has 11 amino acids. Germline V CDR1 and CDR2: MNHEY, SVGEGT. The use of a sample-barcoded 5' primer and a J-beta primer mix characterized a second PCR of roughly 6 to 11 cycles. MiXCR was run by TCRdb on the 5' RACE reads, yielding one entry per CDR3 protein. This table has hundreds of thousands of distinct CDR3 sequences, 29% appearing once. Notes on the study in general: Among T cells, TCR beta diversity per million cells dropped roughly linearly as age rose.

This clonotype originated in a woman older than 75 in good health. V and J are TRBV6-2 or TRBV6-3 and TRBJ2-1; no definite D call. The specimen was blood. CDR3 coding DNA: TGTGCCAGCAGGCTTCCTAATGAGCAGTTCTTC. It codes for CASRLPNEQFF.